This TCR beta chain was identified during a study of T cells in Graves' hyperthyroidism and ophthalmopathy. General study results and limits: The model foresaw ophthalmopathy a median roughly 6.3 months prior to onset. Appearing also in blood were most of the thyroid clonotypes expanded above 0.001.

Amplification of TCR beta CDR3 regions used RNA as the template. Primed by the HTBI set, a first-round RT-PCR was run on the TCR CDR3. TCRdb re-analysed the multiplex PCR reads in MiXCR, keeping a single row per CDR3 protein. Of approximately 710,000 distinct CDR3 sequences listed, 17% were seen once; the top ten hold about a sixth. The ends were cut back, 0 bases at V and 2 bases at J, with 11 bases in the middle. Germline CDR1 is LNHDA and CDR2 is SQIVND (reference sequence). This CDR3 spans 15 amino acids. A lack of ophthalmopathy progression within 18 months defined stable Graves' hyperthyroidism. This clonotype was found a few times. Antigen: not known.

The V gene is TRBV19, the J gene TRBJ2-7; D not resolved. Material for sequencing was blood. This TCR came from a man aged 50 or older with Graves' hyperthyroidism. CDR3 nucleotides: TGTGCCAGTAGTATAGATGCCTCGGGTCCCTACGAGCAGTACTTC. It is translated as CASSIDASGPYEQYF.